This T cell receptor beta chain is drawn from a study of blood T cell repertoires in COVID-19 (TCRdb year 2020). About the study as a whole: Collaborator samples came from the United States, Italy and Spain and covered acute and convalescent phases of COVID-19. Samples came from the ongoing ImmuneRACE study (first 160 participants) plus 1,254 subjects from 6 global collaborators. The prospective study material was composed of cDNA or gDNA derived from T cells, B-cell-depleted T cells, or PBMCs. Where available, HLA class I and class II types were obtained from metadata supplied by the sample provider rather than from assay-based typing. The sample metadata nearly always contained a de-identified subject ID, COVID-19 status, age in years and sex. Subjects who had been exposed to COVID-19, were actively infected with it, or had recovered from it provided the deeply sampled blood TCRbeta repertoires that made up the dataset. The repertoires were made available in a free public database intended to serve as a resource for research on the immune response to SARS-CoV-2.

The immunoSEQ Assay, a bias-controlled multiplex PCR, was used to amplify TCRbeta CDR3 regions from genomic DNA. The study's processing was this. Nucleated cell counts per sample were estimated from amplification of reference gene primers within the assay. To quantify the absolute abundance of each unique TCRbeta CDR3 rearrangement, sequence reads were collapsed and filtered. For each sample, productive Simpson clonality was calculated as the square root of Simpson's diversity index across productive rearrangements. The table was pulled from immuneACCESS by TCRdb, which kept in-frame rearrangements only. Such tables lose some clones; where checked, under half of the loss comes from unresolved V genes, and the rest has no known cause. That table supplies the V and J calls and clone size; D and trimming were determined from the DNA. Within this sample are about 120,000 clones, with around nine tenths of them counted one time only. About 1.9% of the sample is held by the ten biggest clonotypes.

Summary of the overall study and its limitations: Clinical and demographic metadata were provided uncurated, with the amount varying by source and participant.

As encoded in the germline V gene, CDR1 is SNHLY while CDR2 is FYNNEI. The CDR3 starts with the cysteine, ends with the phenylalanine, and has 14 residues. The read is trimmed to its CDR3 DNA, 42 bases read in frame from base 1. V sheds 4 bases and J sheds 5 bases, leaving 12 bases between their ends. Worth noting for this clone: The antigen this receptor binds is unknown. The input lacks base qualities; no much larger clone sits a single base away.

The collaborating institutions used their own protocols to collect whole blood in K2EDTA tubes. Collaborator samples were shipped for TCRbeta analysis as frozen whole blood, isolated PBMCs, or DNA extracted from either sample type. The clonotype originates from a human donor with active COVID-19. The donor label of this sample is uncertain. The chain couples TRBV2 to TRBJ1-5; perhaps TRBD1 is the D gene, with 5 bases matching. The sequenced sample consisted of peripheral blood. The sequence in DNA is TGTGCCAGCAGTGGGGTGGGGGGAGATCAGCCCCAGCATTTT. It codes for CASSGVGGDQPQHF.